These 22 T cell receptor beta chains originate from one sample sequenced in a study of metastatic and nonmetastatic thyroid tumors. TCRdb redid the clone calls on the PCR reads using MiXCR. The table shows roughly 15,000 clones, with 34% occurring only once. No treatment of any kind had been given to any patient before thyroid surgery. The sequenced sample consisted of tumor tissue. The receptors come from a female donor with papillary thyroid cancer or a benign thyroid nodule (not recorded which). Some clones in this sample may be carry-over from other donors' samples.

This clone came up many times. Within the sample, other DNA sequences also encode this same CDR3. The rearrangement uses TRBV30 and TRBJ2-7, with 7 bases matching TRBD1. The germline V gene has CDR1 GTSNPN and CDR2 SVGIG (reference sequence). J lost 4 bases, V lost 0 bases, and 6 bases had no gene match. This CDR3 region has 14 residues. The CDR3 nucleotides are TGTGCCTGGAGTGTAGCAGGGACAGCTTACGAGCAGTACTTC. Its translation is CAWSVAGTAYEQYF.

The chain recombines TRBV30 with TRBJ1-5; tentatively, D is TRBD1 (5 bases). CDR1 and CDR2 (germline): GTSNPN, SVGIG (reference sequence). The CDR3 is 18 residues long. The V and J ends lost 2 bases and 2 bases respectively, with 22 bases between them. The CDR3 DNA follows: TGTGCCTGGAGTCCTCGGACCCTTCTACAGGAGCGCAATCAGCCCCAGCATTTT. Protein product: CAWSPRTLLQERNQPQHF.

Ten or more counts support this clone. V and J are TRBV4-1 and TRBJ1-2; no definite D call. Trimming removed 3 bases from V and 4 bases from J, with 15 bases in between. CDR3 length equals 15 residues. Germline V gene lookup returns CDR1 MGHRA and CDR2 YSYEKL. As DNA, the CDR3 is TGCGCCAGCAGCCAGGCCGGACTGGCTGGCTATGGCTACACCTTC. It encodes CASSQAGLAGYGYTF.

The CDR3 DNA reads TGTGCCAGCAGAGGCGTGGGCAATCAGCCCCAGCATTTT. This translates into CASRGVGNQPQHF. J is TRBJ1-5 and V is TRBV6-1; D is undetermined. The CDR3 covers 13 residues. Trimming removed 6 bases from V and 2 bases from J, with 8 bases in between. Germline V gene data show CDR1 as MNHNS and CDR2 as SASEGT.

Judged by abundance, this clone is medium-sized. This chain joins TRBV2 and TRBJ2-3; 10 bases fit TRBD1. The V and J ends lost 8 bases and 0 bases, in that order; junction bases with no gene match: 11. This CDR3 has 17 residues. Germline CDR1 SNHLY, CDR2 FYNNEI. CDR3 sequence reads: CASPGQGTPASTDTQYF. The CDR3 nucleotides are TGTGCCAGCCCGGGACAGGGGACACCAGCTAGCACAGATACGCAGTATTTT.

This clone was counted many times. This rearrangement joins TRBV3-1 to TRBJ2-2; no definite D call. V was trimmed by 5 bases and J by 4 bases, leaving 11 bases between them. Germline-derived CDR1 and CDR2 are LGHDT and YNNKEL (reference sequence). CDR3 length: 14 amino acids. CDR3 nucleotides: TGTGCCAGCAGCTACCTCTTGGGCACCGGGGAGCTGTTTTTT. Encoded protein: CASSYLLGTGELFF.

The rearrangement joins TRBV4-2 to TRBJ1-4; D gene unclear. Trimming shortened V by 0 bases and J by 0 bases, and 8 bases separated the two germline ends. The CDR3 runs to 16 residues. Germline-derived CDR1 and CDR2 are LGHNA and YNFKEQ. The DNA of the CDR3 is TGTGCCAGCAGCCAAGATCAGGTTGCAACTAATGAAAAACTGTTTTTT. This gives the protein CASSQDQVATNEKLFF.

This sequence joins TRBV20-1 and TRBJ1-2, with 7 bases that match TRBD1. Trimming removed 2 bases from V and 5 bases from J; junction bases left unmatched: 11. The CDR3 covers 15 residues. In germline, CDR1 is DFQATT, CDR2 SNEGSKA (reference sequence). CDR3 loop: CSARQPGQPLYGYTF. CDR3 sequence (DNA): TGCAGTGCTAGACAACCGGGACAGCCTTTGTATGGCTACACCTTC.

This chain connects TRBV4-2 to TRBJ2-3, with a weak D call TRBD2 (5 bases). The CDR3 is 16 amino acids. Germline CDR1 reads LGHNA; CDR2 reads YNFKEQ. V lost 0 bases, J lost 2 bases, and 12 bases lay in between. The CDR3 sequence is CASSQDRNGLTDTQYF. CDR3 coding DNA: TGTGCCAGCAGCCAAGATAGGAACGGACTCACAGATACGCAGTATTTT.

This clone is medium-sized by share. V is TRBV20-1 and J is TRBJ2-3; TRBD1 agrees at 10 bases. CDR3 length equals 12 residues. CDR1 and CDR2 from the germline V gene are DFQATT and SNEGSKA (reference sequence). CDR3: CRGDRGPDTQYF. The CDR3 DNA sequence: TGCAGGGGAGACAGGGGGCCAGATACGCAGTATTTT.

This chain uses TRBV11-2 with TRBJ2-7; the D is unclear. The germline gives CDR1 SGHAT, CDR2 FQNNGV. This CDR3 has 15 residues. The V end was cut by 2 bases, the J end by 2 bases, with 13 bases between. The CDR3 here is CASSLSRVEAYEQYF. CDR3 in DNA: TGTGCCAGCAGCTTAAGTAGGGTTGAAGCCTACGAGCAGTACTTC.

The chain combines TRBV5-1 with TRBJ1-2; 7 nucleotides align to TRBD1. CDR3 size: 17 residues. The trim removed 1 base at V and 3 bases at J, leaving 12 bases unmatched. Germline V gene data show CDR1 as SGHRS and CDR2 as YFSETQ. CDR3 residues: CASSLTPGTALDYGYTF. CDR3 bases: TGCGCCAGCAGCTTGACACCCGGGACAGCCCTTGACTATGGCTACACCTTC. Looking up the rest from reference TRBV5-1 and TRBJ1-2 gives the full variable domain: KAGVTQTPRYLIKTRGQQVTLSCSPISGHRSVSWYQQTPGQGLQFLFEYFSETQRNKGNFPGRFSGRQFSNSRSEMNVSTLELGDSALYLCASSLTPGTALDYGYTFGSGTRLTVV.

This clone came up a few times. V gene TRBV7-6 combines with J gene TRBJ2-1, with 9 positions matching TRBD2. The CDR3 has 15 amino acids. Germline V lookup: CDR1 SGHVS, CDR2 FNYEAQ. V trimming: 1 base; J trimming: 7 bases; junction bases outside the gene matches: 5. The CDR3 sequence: CASSLEAGGRNEQFF. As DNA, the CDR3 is TGTGCCAGCAGCTTAGAGGCGGGAGGGAGGAATGAGCAGTTCTTC.

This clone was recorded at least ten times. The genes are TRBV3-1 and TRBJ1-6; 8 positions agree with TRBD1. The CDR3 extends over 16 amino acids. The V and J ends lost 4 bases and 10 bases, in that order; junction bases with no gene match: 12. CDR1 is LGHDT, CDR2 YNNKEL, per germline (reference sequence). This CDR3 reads CASSPTQTGAGSPLHF. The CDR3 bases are TGTGCCAGCAGCCCGACACAGACAGGGGCCGGGTCACCCCTCCACTTT.

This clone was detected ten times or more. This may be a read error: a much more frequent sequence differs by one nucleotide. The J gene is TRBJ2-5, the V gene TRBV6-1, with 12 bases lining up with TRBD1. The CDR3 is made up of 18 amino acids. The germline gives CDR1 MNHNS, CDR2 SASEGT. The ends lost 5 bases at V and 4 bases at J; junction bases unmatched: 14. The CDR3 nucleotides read TGTGCCAGCAGTCACCGGGACAGGGGGCATGTGGTCGTAGAGACCCAGTACTTC. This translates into CASSHRDRGHVVVETQYF.

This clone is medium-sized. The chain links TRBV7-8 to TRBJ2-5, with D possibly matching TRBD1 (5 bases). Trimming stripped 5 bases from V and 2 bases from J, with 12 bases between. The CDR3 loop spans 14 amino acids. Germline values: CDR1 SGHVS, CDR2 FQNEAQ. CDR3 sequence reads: CASSRGQIQETQYF. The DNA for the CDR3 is TGTGCCAGCAGCCGAGGACAAATTCAAGAGACCCAGTACTTC.

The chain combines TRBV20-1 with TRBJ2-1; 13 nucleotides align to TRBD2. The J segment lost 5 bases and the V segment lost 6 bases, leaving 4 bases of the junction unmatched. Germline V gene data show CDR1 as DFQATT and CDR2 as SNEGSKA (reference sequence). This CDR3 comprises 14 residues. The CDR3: CSAGLAGVNNEQFF. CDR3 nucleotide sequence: TGCAGTGCCGGACTAGCGGGAGTGAACAATGAGCAGTTCTTC.

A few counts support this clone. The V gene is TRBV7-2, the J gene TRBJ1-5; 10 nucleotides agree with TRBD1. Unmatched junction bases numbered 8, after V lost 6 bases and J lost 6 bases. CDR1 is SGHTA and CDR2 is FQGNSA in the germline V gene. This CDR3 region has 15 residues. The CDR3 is CASSRRQGAGQPQHF. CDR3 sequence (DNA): TGTGCCAGCAGTCGTAGACAGGGGGCAGGTCAGCCCCAGCATTTT.

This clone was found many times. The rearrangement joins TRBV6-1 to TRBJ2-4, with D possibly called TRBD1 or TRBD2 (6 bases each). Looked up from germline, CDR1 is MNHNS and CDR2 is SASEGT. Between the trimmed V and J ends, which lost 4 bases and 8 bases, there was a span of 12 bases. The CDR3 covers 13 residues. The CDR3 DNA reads TGTGCCAGCAGTGCAGGGGAGGTTGACATTCAGTACTTC. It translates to CASSAGEVDIQYF.

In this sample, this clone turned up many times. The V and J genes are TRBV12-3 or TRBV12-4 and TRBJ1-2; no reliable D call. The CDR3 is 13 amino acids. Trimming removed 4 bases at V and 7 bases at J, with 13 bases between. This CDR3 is CASSSSGMGGYTF. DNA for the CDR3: TGTGCCAGCAGTTCAAGTGGGATGGGTGGCTACACCTTC.

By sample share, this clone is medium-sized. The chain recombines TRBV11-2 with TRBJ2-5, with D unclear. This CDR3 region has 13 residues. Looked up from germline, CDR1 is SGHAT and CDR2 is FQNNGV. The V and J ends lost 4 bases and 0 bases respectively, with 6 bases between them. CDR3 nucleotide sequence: TGTGCCAGCAGCTATTCCAACCAAGAGACCCAGTACTTC. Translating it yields CASSYSNQETQYF.

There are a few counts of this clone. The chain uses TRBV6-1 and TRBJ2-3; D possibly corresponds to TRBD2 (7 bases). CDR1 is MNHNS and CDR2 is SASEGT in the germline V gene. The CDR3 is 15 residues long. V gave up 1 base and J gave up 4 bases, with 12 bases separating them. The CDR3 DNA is TGTGCCAGCAGTGAAGGGGCGGGGGCCGCAGATACGCAGTATTTT. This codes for CASSEGAGAADTQYF.